The 13 T cell receptor beta chains presented below share a single source sample, sequenced in a study of CD8+CD57+ T cells in acquired aplastic anemia. CDR3 and TCR beta VDJ profiling relied on genomic DNA as the template. TCRdb fed the reads into MiXCR, producing one record per CDR3 protein. Of around 64,000 distinct CDR3 sequences detected, less than 65% appear once; the ten largest clones hold about 2.5%. Sequencing was performed on sorted CD4+, CD8+, or CD8+CD57+ T cells (not recorded which) from PBMCs. The receptor source for this set is a human donor in good health, serving as a control.

This clonotype was detected ten times or more. This chain links TRBV20-1 with TRBJ2-5; D gene uncertain. Looked up from germline, CDR1 is DFQATT and CDR2 is SNEGSKA (reference sequence). V lost 3 bases and J 4 bases, leaving 15 bases between the germline ends. The CDR3 sequence is 14 residues long. CDR3 loop: CSASSVAQLETQYF. The DNA of the CDR3 is TGCAGTGCTAGCAGCGTCGCACAGCTAGAGACCCAGTACTTC.

As to this clonotype: At one end the junction does not follow the germline gene, possibly because of a read error. The chain employs TRBV24-1 and TRBJ1-3; D is possibly TRBD1 (5 bases). CDR1 and CDR2 (germline): KGHDR, SFDVKD. This CDR3 is 16 amino acids long. The chain's CDR3 is CATSDPPGLAGNTIYF. CDR3 bases: TGCGCCACCAGTGATCCCCCGGGACTAGCGGGAAACACCATATATTTT.

The rearrangement links TRBV5-5 to TRBJ2-7, with 9 bases lining up with TRBD1. The CDR3 consists of 13 residues. V was pared by 4 bases and J by 5 bases, with 4 bases of the junction left unmatched. Germline V gene sequence: CDR1 SGHKS, CDR2 YYEKEE (reference sequence). The CDR3 here is CASSKTGGDEQYF. DNA of the CDR3: TGTGCCAGCAGCAAAACAGGGGGCGACGAGCAGTACTTC.

The chain has TRBV7-8 and TRBJ2-6; perhaps TRBD1 as D (6 bases). Germline lookup yields CDR1 SGHVS and CDR2 FQNEAQ. The V and J ends lost 5 bases and 2 bases respectively, with 13 bases between them. The CDR3 is made up of 16 amino acids. The CDR3 reads CASSKDSGTGANVLTF. The CDR3 DNA reads as TGTGCCAGCAGCAAGGACAGTGGCACTGGGGCCAACGTCCTGACTTTC. The full variable domain, completed using reference TRBV7-8 and TRBJ2-6, is GAGVSQSPRYKVAKRGQDVALRCDPISGHVSLFWYQQALGQGPEFLTYFQNEAQLDKSGLPSDRFFAERPEGSVSTLKIQRTQQEDSAVYLCASSKDSGTGANVLTFGAGSRLTVL.

The CDR3, as DNA: TGTGCCATCAGTGTGGGGACAGGCGAGCAGTACTTC. As protein: CAISVGTGEQYF. The chain employs TRBV10-3 and TRBJ2-7; 8 bases agree with TRBD1. Germline V gene sequence: CDR1 ENHRY, CDR2 SYGVKD. The CDR3 sequence is 12 residues long. V shed 4 bases and J 6 bases; nucleotides not matched to a gene: 2.

This clonotype occurred once. This chain connects TRBV29-1 to TRBJ2-1, with D possibly being TRBD2 (6 bases). CDR3 size: 11 residues. Germline V lookup: CDR1 SQVTM, CDR2 ANQGSEA. Trimming cost V 8 bases and J 7 bases, with 12 bases left between them. Written as DNA, the CDR3 is TGCAGCTTGGAGGGGTTAAATGAGCAGTTCTTC. As protein: CSLEGLNEQFF.

This rearrangement joins TRBV3-1 to TRBJ2-7; TRBD2 aligns across 12 bases. This CDR3 region has 14 residues. Germline CDR1 reads LGHDT; CDR2 reads YNNKEL (reference sequence). V lost 4 bases to trimming and J lost 13 bases; unmatched junction nucleotides: 11. CDR3 bases: TGTGCCAGCAGCCTAAGACTAGCGGGAGTCGGTGGATACTTC. Amino acid sequence: CASSLRLAGVGGYF.

There are a few counts of this clonotype. A read error may be the cause here, since a much bigger clone is one base away. The missing conserved phenylalanine or tryptophan at the end of this CDR3 makes a read error likely. CDR3 DNA: TGTGCCAGCGCAGGTAGCGGGAGGATGGAGACCCAGTACCTC. As protein: CASAGSGRMETQYL. The chain combines TRBV27 with TRBJ2-5; TRBD2 matches 10 bases. CDR1 is MNHEY, CDR2 SMNVEV, per germline (reference sequence). J gave up 5 bases and V 8 bases, and 8 bases lay outside the gene matches. There are 14 residues in the CDR3.

This chain joins TRBV10-3 and TRBJ1-1; D is possibly TRBD1 (6 bases). Trimming cost V 0 bases and J 4 bases, with 12 bases left between them. Germline-derived CDR1 and CDR2 are ENHRY and SYGVKD. The CDR3 consists of 15 residues. In DNA form, the CDR3 reads TGTGCCATCAGTGAGTCAGGACAGTTCGGCACTGAAGCTTTCTTT. Translation: CAISESGQFGTEAFF.

The V call is TRBV12-3 or TRBV12-4, the J call TRBJ2-5; the match to TRBD1 covers 12 bases. The J segment lost 5 bases and the V segment lost 0 bases, leaving 4 bases of the junction unmatched. CDR3 size: 16 residues. The CDR3 coding sequence is TGTGCCAGCAGTTTAGCGGGACAGGGGGCAGAGGAGACCCAGTACTTC. Its translation: CASSLAGQGAEETQYF.

This clonotype appeared a single time. The V gene is TRBV19, the J gene TRBJ1-2, with D unresolved. CDR1 and CDR2 from the germline V gene are LNHDA and SQIVND (reference sequence). V lost 5 bases, J lost 4 bases, and 17 bases lay in between. The CDR3 sequence is 15 residues long. CDR3 amino acids: CASSVGLLGGYGYTF. The CDR3 DNA reads as TGTGCCAGTAGTGTAGGGCTATTAGGTGGCTATGGCTACACCTTC.

This clonotype was detected many times. DNA of the CDR3: TGTGCCAGCAGCGTAGAAGGGGGCGGCGGAAACACCATATATTTT. Residues: CASSVEGGGGNTIYF. The chain couples TRBV9 to TRBJ1-3; TRBD1 matches at 7 bases. Trimming cost V 0 bases and J 4 bases; bases outside gene matches: 4. Looked up from germline, CDR1 is SGDLS and CDR2 is YYNGEE. This CDR3 has 15 residues.

The chain employs TRBV11-2 and TRBJ1-5; D perhaps matches TRBD1 (5 bases). The V end lost 7 bases, the J end lost 2 bases, and 21 bases lay between the germline ends. Germline lookup yields CDR1 SGHAT and CDR2 FQNNGV. The CDR3 loop spans 17 amino acids. The CDR3 spells CASTRVGRGVGNQPQHF. The DNA for the CDR3 is TGTGCCAGCACCAGGGTAGGGAGGGGCGTTGGCAATCAGCCCCAGCATTTT.